This entry lists 5 T cell receptor beta chains sequenced from one sample in a study of post-analysis software for immune sequencing data. Study results and limitations: Elevated frequency relative to controls characterized four or five TRBV segments in patients, TRBV5-6, TRBV5-1 and TRBV20-1 among them.

No antigen has been identified for these receptors. Incorporated into the TCR beta cDNA libraries were unique molecular identifiers, which served to reduce PCR and sequencing biases. One entry per CDR3 protein results from TCRdb running MiXCR on the PCR reads. The profile shows fewer than 850,000 distinct CDR3 sequences, 25% to 30% of them singletons. Material: blood. Receptors originate from a girl between 10 and 17 years old with multiple sclerosis.

This clonotype was observed a handful of times. The chain links TRBV20-1 to TRBJ2-1, with D possibly being TRBD2 (6 bases). The germline gives CDR1 DFQATT, CDR2 SNEGSKA (reference sequence). This CDR3 is built from 12 residues. The V end lost 6 bases, the J end lost 4 bases, and 10 bases lay between the germline ends. The CDR3 nucleotides are TGCAGTGCGGGAGGACCTTACAATGAGCAGTTCTTC. Amino acid sequence: CSAGGPYNEQFF.

This clonotype was seen just once. This rearrangement joins TRBV28 to TRBJ2-7; 9 nucleotides line up with TRBD1. With V trimmed by 5 bases and J by 0 bases, 5 bases remained unmatched. The length of the CDR3 is 15 residues. Germline CDR1 is MDHEN and CDR2 is SYDVKM. CDR3: CASSTGTGFSYEQYF. In nucleotides, the CDR3 is TGTGCCAGCAGTACTGGGACAGGGTTCTCCTACGAGCAGTACTTC.

The chain joins TRBV15 to TRBJ1-1, with 7 positions matching TRBD1. Trimming at V came to 5 bases and at J to 11 bases, leaving 11 bases not matched to a gene. The V gene's germline CDR1 is LNHNV and CDR2 YYDKDF (reference sequence). This CDR3 has 13 residues. This chain's CDR3 is CATSPLTTGAAFF. The CDR3 coding sequence is TGTGCCACCAGCCCTCTAACAACAGGGGCCGCTTTCTTT.

The CDR3 DNA reads TGTGCCAGCGTCGAGAACACTGAAGCTTTCTTT. Protein product: CASVENTEAFF. The J gene is TRBJ1-1, the V gene TRBV12-3 or TRBV12-4, with D unresolved. CDR3 length: 11 residues. The ends were cut back, 8 bases at V and 1 base at J, with 5 bases in the middle.

V is TRBV6-6 and J is TRBJ2-1; tentatively, D is TRBD1 (5 bases). This CDR3 region has 13 residues. Deletions cut 11 bases from V and 4 bases from J, with 15 bases between. Germline V CDR1 and CDR2: MNHNY, SVGAGI (reference sequence). The CDR3 DNA follows: TGTGCCGCCGTGTCTAGGGGTTACAATGAGCAGTTCTTC. It specifies CAAVSRGYNEQFF.